The clone carrying this TCR beta chain has a count of ten or more. This entry belongs to a study of T cells in Graves' hyperthyroidism and ophthalmopathy. This CDR3 is built from 14 residues. Germline loops: CDR1 MDHEN, CDR2 SYDVKM. J lost 3 bases, V lost 4 bases, and 3 bases had no gene match. TCR beta CDR3 regions were amplified from RNA transcripts. In the first-round RT-PCR of the TCR CDR3, the HTBI primer set was used. One entry per CDR3 protein results from TCRdb running MiXCR on the multiplex PCR reads. The data contain 600,000 or so distinct CDR3 sequences, approximately 15% of them singletons.

Sequences were obtained from blood. The source of this sequence is a woman under 30 with Graves' ophthalmopathy. The V call is TRBV28, the J call TRBJ2-7, with 10 nucleotides matching TRBD1. The CDR3 loop is CASSSGTGVYEQYF. CDR3 in DNA: TGTGCCAGCAGTTCCGGGACAGGGGTCTACGAGCAGTACTTC. Combining the CDR3 with reference TRBV28 and TRBJ2-7 gives the whole variable domain DVKVTQSSRYLVKRTGEKVFLECVQDMDHENMFWYRQDPGLGLRLIYFSYDVKMKEKGDIPEGYSVSREKKERFSLILESASTNQTSMYLCASSSGTGVYEQYFGPGTRLTVT.